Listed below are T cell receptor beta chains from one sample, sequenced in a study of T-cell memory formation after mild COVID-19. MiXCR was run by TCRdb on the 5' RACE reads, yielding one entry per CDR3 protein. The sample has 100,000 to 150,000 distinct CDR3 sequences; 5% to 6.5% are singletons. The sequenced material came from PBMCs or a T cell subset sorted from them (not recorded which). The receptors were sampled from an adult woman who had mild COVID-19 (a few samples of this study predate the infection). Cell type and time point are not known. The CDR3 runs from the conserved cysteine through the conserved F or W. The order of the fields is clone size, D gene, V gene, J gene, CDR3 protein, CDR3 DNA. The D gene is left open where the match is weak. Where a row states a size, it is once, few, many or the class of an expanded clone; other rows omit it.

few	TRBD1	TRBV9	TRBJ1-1	CASSPGTALSTEAFF	TGTGCCAGCAGCCCAGGGACAGCCCTTAGCACTGAAGCTTTCTTT
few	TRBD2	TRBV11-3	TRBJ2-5	CASSLSGAQGTQYF	TGTGCCAGCAGCTTAAGCGGGGCGCAAGGGACCCAGTACTTC
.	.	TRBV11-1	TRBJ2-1	CASSLAPKGPIGNEQFF	TGTGCCAGCAGCTTAGCCCCAAAGGGCCCGATTGGGAATGAGCAGTTCTTC
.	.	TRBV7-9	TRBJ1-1	CASSFQMNTEAFF	TGTGCCAGCAGCTTTCAGATGAACACTGAAGCTTTCTTT
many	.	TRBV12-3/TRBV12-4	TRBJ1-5	CASSTGILRQPQHF	TGTGCCAGCAGCACAGGGATTTTAAGGCAGCCCCAGCATTTT
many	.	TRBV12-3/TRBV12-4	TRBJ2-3	CASSPDSLGADTQYF	TGTGCCAGCAGTCCAGACAGTTTAGGGGCAGATACGCAGTATTTT
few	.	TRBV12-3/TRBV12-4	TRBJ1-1	CASSPSRPEAFF	TGTGCCAGCTCTCCCTCGCGCCCTGAAGCTTTCTTT
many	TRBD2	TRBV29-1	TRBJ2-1	CSELLAGGSYNEQFF	TGCAGCGAGCTACTAGCGGGGGGCTCCTACAATGAGCAGTTCTTC
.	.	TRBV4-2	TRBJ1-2	CASSQAYGYTF	TGTGCCAGCAGCCAAGCCTATGGCTACACCTTC
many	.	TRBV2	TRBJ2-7	CASSNGPTADYEQYF	TGTGCCAGCAGTAACGGACCCACCGCTGACTACGAGCAGTACTTC
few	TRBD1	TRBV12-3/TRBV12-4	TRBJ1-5	CASSSTGARSNQPQHF	TGTGCCAGCAGTTCAACAGGGGCCAGGAGCAATCAGCCCCAGCATTTT
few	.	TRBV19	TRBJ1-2	CASGRQDLYGYTF	TGTGCCAGTGGTAGACAGGACCTCTATGGCTACACCTTC
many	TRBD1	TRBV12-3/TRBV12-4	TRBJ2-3	CASAYTGGTDTQYF	TGTGCCAGCGCCTATACAGGGGGCACAGATACGCAGTATTTT
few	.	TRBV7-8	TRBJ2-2	CASSPLTGRGYTGELFF	TGTGCCAGCAGCCCGCTGACAGGCCGCGGGTATACCGGGGAGCTGTTTTTT
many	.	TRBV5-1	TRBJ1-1	CASKGDPNTEAFF	TGCGCCAGCAAGGGGGACCCAAACACTGAAGCTTTCTTT
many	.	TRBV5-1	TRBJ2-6	CASSLSVVSGANVLTF	TGCGCCAGCAGCTTGTCCGTGGTCTCTGGGGCCAACGTCCTGACTTTC
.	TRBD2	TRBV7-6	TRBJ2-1	CASSLGGGGNYNEQFF	TGTGCCAGCAGCTTAGGTGGCGGGGGGAACTACAATGAGCAGTTCTTC
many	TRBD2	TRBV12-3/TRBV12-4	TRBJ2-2	CASSPTSGKLRVAGELFF	TGTGCCAGCAGTCCGACTAGCGGGAAGCTGAGGGTGGCCGGGGAGCTGTTTTTT
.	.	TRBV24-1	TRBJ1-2	CATSGGSGYTF	TGTGCCACCAGTGGGGGTAGCGGCTACACCTTC
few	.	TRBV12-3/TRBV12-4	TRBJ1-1	CASSSPRGNTEAFF	TGTGCCAGCAGTTCCCCCAGGGGAAACACTGAAGCTTTCTTT
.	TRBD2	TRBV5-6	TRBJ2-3	CASRSGGQTDTQYF	TGTGCCAGCAGAAGCGGGGGCCAAACAGATACGCAGTATTTT
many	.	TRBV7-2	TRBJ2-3	CASSLVGNTLSTDTQYF	TGTGCCAGCAGCTTAGTGGGGAACACCCTAAGCACAGATACGCAGTATTTT
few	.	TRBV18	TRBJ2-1	CASSPNRQRDNEQFF	TGTGCCAGCTCACCAAATCGCCAGAGAGACAATGAGCAGTTCTTC
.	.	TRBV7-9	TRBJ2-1	CASRKTVYNEQFF	TGTGCCAGCAGAAAGACAGTTTACAATGAGCAGTTCTTC
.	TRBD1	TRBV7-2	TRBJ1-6	CASSYTRTGQNSPLHF	TGTGCCAGCAGCTATACCCGGACAGGGCAAAATTCACCCCTCCACTTT
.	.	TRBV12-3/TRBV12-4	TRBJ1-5	CASSLAGGWNQPQHF	TGTGCCAGCAGTCTCGCGGGGGGATGGAATCAGCCCCAGCATTTT
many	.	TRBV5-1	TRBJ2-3	CASSLVGSRDTQYF	TGCGCCAGCAGCTTGGTGGGCTCACGGGATACGCAGTATTTT
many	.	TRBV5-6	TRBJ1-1	CASSWDLNTEAFF	TGTGCCAGCAGCTGGGACTTGAACACTGAAGCTTTCTTT
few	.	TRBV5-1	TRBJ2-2	CASSLRFGDTGELFF	TGCGCCAGCAGCTTGCGGTTCGGAGACACCGGGGAGCTGTTTTTT
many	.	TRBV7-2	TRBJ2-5	CASSPLGGRETQYF	TGTGCCAGCAGCCCTCTAGGAGGCAGAGAGACCCAGTACTTC
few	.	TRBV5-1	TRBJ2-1	CASSSGLTENEQFF	TGCGCCAGCAGCTCGGGGCTCACGGAGAATGAGCAGTTCTTC
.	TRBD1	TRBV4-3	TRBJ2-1	CASSQDLTGGIVRLIF	TGCGCCAGCAGCCAAGATTTGACAGGGGGAATTGTTAGGTTGATCTTC
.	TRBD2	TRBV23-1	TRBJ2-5	CASSRIPGLAGEETQYF	TGCGCCAGCAGTCGGATCCCGGGACTAGCGGGAGAAGAGACCCAGTACTTC
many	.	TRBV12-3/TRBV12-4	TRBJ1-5	CASSKQGQPQHF	TGTGCCAGCAGTAAACAGGGTCAGCCCCAGCATTTT
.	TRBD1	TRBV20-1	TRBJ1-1	CSARDLDRGGTEAFF	TGCAGTGCTAGAGATTTGGACAGGGGGGGGACTGAAGCTTTCTTT